This T cell receptor beta chain was captured in a study of CD8 T cells in ankylosing spondylitis. The sample holds many counts of this clonotype. From the 5' RACE reads, TCRdb called clonotypes with MiXCR, one entry per CDR3 protein. This table has around 35,000 distinct CDR3 sequences, roughly 11% appearing once. The CDR3 has 13 amino acids. J lost 4 bases, V lost 7 bases, and 6 bases had no gene match. The specimen was synovial fluid, either unsorted or a sorted T cell fraction (not recorded which). The chain couples TRBV12-3 or TRBV12-4 to TRBJ2-5; 7 bases map to TRBD1. This TCR was sampled from a male donor with ankylosing spondylitis. The CDR3 protein is CASNTGTAETQYF. The CDR3, as DNA: TGTGCCAGCAATACGGGGACAGCAGAGACCCAGTACTTC.